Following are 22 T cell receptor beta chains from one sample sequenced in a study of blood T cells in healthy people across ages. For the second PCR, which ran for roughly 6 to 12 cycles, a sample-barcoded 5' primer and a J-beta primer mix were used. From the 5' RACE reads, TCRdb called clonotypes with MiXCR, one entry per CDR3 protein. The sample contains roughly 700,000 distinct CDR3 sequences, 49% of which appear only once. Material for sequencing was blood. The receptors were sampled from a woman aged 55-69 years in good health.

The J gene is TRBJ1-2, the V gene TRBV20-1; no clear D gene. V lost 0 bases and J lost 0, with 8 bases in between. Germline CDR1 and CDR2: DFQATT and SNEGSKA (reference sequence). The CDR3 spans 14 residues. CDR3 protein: CSAREPPSNYGYTF. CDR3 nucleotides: TGCAGTGCTAGAGAGCCACCCTCTAACTATGGCTACACCTTC.

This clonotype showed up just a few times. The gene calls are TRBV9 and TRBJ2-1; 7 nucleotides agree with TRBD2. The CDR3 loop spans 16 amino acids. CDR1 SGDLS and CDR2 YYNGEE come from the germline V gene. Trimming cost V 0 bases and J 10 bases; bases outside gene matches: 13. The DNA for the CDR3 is TGTGCCAGCAGCGTAGCTTCGAGGGAGGGCCTCTCGGAGCAGTTCTTC. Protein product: CASSVASREGLSEQFF. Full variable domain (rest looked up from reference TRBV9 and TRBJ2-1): DSGVTQTPKHLITATGQRVTLRCSPRSGDLSVYWYQQSLDQGLQFLIQYYNGEERAKGNILERFSAQQFPDLHSELNLSSLELGDSALYFCASSVASREGLSEQFFGPGTRLTVL.

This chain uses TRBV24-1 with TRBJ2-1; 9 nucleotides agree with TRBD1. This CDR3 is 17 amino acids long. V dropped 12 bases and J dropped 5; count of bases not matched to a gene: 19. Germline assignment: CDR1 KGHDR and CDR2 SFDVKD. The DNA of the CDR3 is TGTGCCGTCGCTGATCGGACGCCGGGACAGGGCCACAATGAGCAGTTCTTC. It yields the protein CAVADRTPGQGHNEQFF.

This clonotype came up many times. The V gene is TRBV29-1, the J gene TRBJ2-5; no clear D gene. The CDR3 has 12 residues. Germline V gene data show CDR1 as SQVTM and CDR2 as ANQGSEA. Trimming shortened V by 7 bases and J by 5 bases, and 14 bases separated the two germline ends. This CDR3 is CSGRPYDETQYF. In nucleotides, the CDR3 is TGCAGCGGGCGGCCCTATGACGAGACCCAGTACTTC.

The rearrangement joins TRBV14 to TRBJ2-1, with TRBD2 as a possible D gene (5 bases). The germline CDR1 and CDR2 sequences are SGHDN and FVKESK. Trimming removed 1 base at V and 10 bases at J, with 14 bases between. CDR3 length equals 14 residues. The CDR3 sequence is CASSQVRGLSEQFF. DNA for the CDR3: TGTGCCAGCAGCCAAGTGAGAGGGCTTAGCGAGCAGTTCTTC.

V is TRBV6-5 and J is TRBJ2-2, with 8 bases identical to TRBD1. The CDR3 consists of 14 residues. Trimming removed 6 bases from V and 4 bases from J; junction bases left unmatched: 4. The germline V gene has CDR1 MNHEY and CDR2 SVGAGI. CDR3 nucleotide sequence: TGTGCCAGCAGACAGGGGGGTGGCACCGGGGAGCTGTTTTTT. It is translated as CASRQGGGTGELFF.

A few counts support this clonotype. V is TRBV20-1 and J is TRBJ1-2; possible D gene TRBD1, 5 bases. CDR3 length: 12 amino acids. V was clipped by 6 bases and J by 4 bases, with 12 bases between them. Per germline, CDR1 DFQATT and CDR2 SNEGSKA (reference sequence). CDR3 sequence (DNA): TGCAGTGCCCTACAGGACCCCTATGGCTACACCTTC. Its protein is CSALQDPYGYTF.

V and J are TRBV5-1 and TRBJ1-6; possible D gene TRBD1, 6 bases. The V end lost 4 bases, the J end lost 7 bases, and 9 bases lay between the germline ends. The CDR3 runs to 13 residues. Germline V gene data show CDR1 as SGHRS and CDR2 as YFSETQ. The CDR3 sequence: CASSGTHNSPLHF. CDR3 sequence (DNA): TGCGCCAGCAGCGGGACACACAATTCACCCCTCCACTTT.

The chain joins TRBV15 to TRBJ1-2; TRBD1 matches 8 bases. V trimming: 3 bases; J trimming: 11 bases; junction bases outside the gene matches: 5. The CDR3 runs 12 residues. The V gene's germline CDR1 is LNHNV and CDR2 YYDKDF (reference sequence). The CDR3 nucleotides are TGTGCCACCAGCAGGGGACAGGCCCGATACACCTTC. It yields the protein CATSRGQARYTF.

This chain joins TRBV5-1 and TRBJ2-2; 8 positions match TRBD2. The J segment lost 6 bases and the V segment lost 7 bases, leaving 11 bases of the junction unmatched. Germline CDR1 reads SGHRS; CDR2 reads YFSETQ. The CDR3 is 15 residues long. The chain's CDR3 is CASGAAGVAAGELFF. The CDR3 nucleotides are TGCGCCAGCGGAGCAGCGGGAGTCGCGGCCGGGGAGCTGTTTTTT.

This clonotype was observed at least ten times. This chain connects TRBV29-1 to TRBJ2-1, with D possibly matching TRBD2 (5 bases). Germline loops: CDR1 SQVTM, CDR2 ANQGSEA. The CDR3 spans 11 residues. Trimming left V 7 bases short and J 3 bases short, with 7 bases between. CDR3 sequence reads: CSAGFYNEQFF. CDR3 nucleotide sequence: TGCAGCGCGGGATTCTACAATGAGCAGTTCTTC.

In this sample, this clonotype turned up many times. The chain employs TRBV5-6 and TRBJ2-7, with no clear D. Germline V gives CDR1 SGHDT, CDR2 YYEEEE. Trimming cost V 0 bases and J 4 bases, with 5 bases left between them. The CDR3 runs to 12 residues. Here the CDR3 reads CASSLGEYEQYF. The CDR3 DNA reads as TGTGCCAGCAGCTTGGGGGAATACGAGCAGTACTTC.

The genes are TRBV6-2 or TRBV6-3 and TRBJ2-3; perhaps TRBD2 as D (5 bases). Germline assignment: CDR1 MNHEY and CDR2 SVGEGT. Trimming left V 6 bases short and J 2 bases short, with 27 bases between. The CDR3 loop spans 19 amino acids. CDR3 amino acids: CASSPRGESRIPSTDTQYF. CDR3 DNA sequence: TGTGCCAGCAGCCCCCGGGGAGAATCCAGGATACCTTCCACAGATACGCAGTATTTT.

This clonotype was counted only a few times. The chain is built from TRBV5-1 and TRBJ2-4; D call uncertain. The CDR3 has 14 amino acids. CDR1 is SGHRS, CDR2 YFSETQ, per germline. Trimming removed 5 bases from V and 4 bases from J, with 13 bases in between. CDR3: CASRVAVEKNIQYF. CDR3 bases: TGCGCCAGCAGAGTGGCGGTAGAAAAAAACATTCAGTACTTC.

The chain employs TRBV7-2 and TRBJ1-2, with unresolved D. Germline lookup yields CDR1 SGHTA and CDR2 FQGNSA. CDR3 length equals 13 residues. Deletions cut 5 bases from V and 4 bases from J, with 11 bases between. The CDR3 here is CASSQRTAYGYTF. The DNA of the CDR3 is TGTGCCAGCAGCCAAAGGACGGCCTATGGCTACACCTTC.

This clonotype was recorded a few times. The CDR3 bases are TGTGCCAGCAGCACACAAGGACTAGCGGGGAAGTACTTC. Protein: CASSTQGLAGKYF. The chain combines TRBV7-2 with TRBJ2-5; 12 bases map to TRBD2. Germline assignment: CDR1 SGHTA and CDR2 FQGNSA. The CDR3 contains 13 residues. V shed 5 bases, J shed 12 bases, and the junction held 7 bases outside the gene matches.

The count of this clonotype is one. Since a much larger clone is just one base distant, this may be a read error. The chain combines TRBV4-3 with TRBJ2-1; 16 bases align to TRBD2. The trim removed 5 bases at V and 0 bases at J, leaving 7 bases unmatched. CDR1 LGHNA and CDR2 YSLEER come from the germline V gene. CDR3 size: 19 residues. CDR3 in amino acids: CASSDGTSGGESSYNEQFF. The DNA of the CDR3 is TGCGCCAGCAGCGACGGGACTAGCGGGGGGGAAAGCTCCTACAATGAGCAGTTCTTC.

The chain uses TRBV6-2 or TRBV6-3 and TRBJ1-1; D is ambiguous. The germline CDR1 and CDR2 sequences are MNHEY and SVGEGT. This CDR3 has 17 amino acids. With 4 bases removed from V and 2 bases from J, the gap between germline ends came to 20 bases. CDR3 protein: CASSWPLDLPPNTEAFF. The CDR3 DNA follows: TGTGCCAGCAGTTGGCCCCTCGACTTACCCCCTAACACTGAAGCTTTCTTT.

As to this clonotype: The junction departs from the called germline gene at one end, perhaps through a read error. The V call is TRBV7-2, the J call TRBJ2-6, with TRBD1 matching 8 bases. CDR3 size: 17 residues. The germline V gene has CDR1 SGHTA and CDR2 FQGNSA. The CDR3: CDSSPGTGGSGANVLTF. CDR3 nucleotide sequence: TGTGACAGCAGCCCCGGGACAGGCGGCTCTGGGGCCAACGTCCTGACTTTC.

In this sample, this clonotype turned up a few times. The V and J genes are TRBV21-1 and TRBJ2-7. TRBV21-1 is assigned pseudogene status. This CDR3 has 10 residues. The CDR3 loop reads CASRIYEQYF. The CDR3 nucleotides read TGTGCCAGCAGGATCTACGAGCAGTACTTC.

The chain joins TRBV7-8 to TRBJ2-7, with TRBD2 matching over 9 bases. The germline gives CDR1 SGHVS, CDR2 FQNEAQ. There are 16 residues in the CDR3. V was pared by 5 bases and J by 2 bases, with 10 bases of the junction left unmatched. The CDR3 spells CASSPYSREGPYEQYF. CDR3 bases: TGTGCCAGCAGCCCCTACTCGCGGGAGGGTCCCTACGAGCAGTACTTC.

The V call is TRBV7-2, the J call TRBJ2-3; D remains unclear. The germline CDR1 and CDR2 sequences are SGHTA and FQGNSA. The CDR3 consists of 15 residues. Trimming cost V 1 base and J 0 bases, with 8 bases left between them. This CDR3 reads CASSLGGTSTDTQYF. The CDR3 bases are TGTGCCAGCAGCTTAGGAGGAACTAGCACAGATACGCAGTATTTT.